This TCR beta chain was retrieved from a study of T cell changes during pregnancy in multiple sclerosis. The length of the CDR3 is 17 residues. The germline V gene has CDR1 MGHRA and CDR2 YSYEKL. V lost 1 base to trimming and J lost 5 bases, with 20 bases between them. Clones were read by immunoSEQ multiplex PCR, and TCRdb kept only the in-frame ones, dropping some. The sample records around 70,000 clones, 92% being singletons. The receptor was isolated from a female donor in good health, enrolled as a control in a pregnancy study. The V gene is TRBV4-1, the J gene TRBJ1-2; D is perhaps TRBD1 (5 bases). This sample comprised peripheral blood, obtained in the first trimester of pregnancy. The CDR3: CASSQGSLGALGYGYTF. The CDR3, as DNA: TGCGCCAGCAGCCAAGGTTCGTTAGGGGCCTTGGGGTATGGCTACACCTTC.